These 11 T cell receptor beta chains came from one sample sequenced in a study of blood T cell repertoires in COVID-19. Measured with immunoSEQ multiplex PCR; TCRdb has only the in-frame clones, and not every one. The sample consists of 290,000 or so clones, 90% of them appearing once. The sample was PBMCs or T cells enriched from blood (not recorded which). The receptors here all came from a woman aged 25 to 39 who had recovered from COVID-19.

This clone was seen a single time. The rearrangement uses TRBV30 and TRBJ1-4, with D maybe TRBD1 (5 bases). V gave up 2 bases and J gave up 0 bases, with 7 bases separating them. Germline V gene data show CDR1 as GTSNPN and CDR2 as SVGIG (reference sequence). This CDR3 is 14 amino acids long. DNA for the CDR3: TGTGCCTGGAGTCACAGGACAACTAATGAAAAACTGTTTTTT. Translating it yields CAWSHRTTNEKLFF.

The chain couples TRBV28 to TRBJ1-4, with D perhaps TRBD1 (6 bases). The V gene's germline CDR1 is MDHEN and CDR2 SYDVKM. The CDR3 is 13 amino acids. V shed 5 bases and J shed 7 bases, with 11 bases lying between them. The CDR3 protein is CASSRTGSEKLFF. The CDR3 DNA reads TGTGCCAGCAGTCGCACAGGGAGTGAAAAACTGTTTTTT.

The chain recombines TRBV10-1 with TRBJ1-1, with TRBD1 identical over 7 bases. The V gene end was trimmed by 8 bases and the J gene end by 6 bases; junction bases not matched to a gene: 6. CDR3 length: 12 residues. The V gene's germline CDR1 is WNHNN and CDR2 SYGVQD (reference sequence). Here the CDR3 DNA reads TGCGCCAGCTCGACAGGGATCTCTGAAGCTTTCTTT. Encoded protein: CASSTGISEAFF.

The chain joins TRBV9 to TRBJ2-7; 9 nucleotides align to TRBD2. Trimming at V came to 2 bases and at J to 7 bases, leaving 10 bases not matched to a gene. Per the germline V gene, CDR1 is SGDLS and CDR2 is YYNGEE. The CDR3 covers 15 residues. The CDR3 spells CASSVDSGRTGEQYF. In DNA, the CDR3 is TGTGCCAGCAGCGTGGATAGCGGGAGAACTGGAGAGCAGTACTTC.

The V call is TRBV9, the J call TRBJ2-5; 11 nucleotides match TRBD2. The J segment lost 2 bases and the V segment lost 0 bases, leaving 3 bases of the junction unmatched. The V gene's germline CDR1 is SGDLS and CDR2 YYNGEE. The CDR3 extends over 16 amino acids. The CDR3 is CASSVAIAGGQETQYF. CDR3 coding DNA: TGTGCCAGCAGCGTAGCTATAGCGGGAGGGCAAGAGACCCAGTACTTC.

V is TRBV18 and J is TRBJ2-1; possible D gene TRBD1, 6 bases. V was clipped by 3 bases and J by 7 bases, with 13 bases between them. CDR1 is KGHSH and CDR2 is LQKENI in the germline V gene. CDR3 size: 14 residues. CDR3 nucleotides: TGTGCCAGCTCACCGGGGGCCAGGGTAAATGAGCAGTTCTTC. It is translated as CASSPGARVNEQFF.

CDR3 sequence reads: CASSLWGQGNEQFF. The CDR3 coding sequence is TGTGCCAGCAGCTTATGGGGACAGGGTAATGAGCAGTTCTTC. The rearrangement joins TRBV7-9 to TRBJ2-1; 9 bases agree with TRBD1. CDR1 is SEHNR, CDR2 FQNEAQ, per germline (reference sequence). The CDR3 consists of 14 residues. V shed 2 bases and J 7 bases; nucleotides not matched to a gene: 3.

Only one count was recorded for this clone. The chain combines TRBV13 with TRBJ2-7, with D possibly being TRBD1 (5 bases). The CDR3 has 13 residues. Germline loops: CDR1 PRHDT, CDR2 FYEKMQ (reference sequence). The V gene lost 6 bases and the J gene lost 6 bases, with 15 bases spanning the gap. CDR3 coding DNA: TGTGCCAGCAGTCAAACCCAGGGCCGCGAGCAGTACTTC. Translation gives CASSQTQGREQYF.

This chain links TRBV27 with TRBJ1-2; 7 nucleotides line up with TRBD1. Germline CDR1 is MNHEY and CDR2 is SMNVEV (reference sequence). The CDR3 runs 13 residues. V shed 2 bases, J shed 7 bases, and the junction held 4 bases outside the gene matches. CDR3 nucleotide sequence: TGTGCCAGCAGTTTAGCTCAGGGGGTTGGCTACACCTTC. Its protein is CASSLAQGVGYTF.

CDR3 nucleotides: TGTGCCAGCAGTGCCTACTACGAGCAGTACTTC. Amino acids: CASSAYYEQYF. The chain combines TRBV6-2 or TRBV6-3 with TRBJ2-7; D is uncertain. CDR3 length equals 11 residues. The germline V gene encodes CDR1 MNHEY and CDR2 SVGEGT. V was clipped by 5 bases and J by 3 bases, with 5 bases between them.

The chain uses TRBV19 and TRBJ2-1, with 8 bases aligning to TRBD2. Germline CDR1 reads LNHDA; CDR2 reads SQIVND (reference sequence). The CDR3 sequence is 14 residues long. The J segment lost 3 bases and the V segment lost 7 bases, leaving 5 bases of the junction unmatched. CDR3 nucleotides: TGTGCCAGTAACTTAGCGGGAAGCTACAATGAGCAGTTCTTC. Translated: CASNLAGSYNEQFF.